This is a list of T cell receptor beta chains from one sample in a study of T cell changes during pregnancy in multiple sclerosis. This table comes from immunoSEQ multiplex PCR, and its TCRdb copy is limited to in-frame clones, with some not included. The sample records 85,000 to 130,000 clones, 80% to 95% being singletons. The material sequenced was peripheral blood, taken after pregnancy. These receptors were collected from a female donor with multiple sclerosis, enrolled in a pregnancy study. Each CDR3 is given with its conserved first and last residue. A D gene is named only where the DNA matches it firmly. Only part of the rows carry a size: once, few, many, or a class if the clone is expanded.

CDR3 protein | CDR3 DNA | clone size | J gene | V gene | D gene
CASSQGLAGGPPKDTQYF | TGTGCCAGCAGCCAAGGCCTAGCGGGGGGGCCCCCCAAAGATACGCAGTATTTT | NA | TRBJ2-3 | TRBV4-2 | TRBD2
CSVEGGQGTYNEQFF | TGCAGCGTTGAAGGGGGACAGGGAACCTACAATGAGCAGTTCTTC | NA | TRBJ2-1 | TRBV29-1 | TRBD1
CASSPDRDGEKLFF | TGTGCCAGCAGTCCGGACAGGGATGGTGAAAAACTGTTTTTT | NA | TRBJ1-4 | TRBV2 | TRBD1
CAWSPMGRSPLHF | TGTGCCTGGAGTCCCATGGGGCGCTCACCCCTCCACTTT | few | TRBJ1-6 | TRBV30 | NA
CASSSSKGVGETQYF | TGTGCCAGCAGCTCTAGCAAGGGGGTCGGAGAGACCCAGTACTTC | NA | TRBJ2-5 | TRBV7-3 | NA
CASSLPRDSHNTEAFF | TGTGCCAGCAGTTTGCCCCGGGACAGTCACAACACTGAAGCTTTCTTT | NA | TRBJ1-1 | TRBV28 | TRBD1
CASSLGLAHEQFF | TGCGCCAGCAGCTTGGGACTAGCACACGAGCAGTTCTTC | NA | TRBJ2-1 | TRBV5-1 | TRBD2
CASSYHDSAPTYGYTF | TGTGCCAGCAGTTACCATGACAGTGCCCCAACCTATGGCTACACCTTC | NA | TRBJ1-2 | TRBV6-5 | NA
CASSWTGLAVTDTQYF | TGTGCCAGCAGTTGGACGGGACTAGCGGTTACAGATACGCAGTATTTT | once | TRBJ2-3 | TRBV27 | TRBD2
CASSLTSASSYNEQFF | TGCGCCAGCAGCTTAACTAGCGCGAGCTCCTACAATGAGCAGTTCTTC | NA | TRBJ2-1 | TRBV5-1 | TRBD2
CASSAGDRGNGYTF | TGTGCCAGCAGCGCCGGGGACAGGGGAAATGGCTACACCTTC | NA | TRBJ1-2 | TRBV9 | TRBD1
CASKDRGGNQPQHF | TGTGCCAGCAAGGACAGGGGCGGCAATCAGCCCCAGCATTTT | NA | TRBJ1-5 | TRBV6-6 | TRBD1
CASSDSIGLAANIQYF | TGTGCCAGCAGTGATTCTATAGGGTTAGCGGCGAACATTCAGTACTTC | NA | TRBJ2-4 | TRBV25-1 | NA
CASSQASRGGGVWTSPKVTDTQYF | TGCGCCAGCAGTCAAGCTTCCCGTGGAGGGGGCGTTTGGACTAGCCCGAAGGTTACAGATACGCAGTATTTT | NA | TRBJ2-3 | TRBV23-1 | NA
CASSYGGQGAGELFF | TGTGCCAGCAGTTACGGGGGACAGGGGGCCGGGGAGCTGTTTTTT | NA | TRBJ2-2 | TRBV6-6 | TRBD1
CASIKNTEAFF | TGTGCCAGTATTAAGAACACTGAAGCTTTCTTT | NA | TRBJ1-1 | TRBV19 | NA
CASSLDIAGGEQETQYF | TGTGCCAGCAGCTTAGATATAGCGGGGGGGGAACAAGAGACCCAGTACTTC | NA | TRBJ2-5 | TRBV7-6 | TRBD2
CASSLRTSGYNEQFF | TGTGCCAGCAGCCTCCGGACTAGCGGGTACAATGAGCAGTTCTTC | NA | TRBJ2-1 | TRBV7-8 | TRBD2